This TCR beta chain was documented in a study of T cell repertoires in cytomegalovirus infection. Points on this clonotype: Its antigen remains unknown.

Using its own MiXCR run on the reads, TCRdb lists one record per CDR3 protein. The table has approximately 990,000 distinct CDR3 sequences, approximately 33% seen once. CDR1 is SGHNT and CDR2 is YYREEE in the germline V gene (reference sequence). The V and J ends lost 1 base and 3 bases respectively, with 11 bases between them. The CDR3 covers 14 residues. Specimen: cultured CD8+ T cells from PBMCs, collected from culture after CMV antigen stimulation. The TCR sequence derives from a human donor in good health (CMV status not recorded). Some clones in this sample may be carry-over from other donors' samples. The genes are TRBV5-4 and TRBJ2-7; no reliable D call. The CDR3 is CASSLYGDYYEQYF. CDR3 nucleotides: TGTGCCAGCAGCTTGTACGGAGATTACTACGAGCAGTACTTC.